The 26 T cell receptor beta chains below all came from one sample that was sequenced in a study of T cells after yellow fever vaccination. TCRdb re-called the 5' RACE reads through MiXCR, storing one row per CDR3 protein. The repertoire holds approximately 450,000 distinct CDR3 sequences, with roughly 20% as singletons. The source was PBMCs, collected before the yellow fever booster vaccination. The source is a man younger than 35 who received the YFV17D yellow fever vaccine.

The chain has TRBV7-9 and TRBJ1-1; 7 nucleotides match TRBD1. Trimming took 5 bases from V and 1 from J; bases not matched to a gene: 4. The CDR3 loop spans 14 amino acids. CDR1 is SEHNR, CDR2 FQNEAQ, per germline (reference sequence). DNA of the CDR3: TGTGCCAGCAGCGGCGACAGGGAGAACACTGAAGCTTTCTTT. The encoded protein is CASSGDRENTEAFF.

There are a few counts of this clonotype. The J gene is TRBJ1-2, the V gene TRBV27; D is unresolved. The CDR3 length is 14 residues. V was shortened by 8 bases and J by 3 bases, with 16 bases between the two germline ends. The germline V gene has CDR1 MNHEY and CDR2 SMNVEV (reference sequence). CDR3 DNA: TGTGCCAGCTCATGGGGAGGGCCCCACTATGGCTACACCTTC. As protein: CASSWGGPHYGYTF.

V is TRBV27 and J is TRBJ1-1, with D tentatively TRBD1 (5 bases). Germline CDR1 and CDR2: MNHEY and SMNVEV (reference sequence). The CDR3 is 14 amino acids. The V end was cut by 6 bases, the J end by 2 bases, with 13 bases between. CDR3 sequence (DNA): TGTGCCAGCAGAGGTGGGGCACTCAACACTGAAGCTTTCTTT. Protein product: CASRGGALNTEAFF.

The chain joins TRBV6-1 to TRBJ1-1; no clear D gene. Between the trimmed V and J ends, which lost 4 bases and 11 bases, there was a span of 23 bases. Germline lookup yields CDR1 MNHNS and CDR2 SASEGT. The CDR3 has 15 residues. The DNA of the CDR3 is TGTGCCAGCAGTGCCCGTACTTCACAAATGCTGAACGCTTTCTTT. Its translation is CASSARTSQMLNAFF.

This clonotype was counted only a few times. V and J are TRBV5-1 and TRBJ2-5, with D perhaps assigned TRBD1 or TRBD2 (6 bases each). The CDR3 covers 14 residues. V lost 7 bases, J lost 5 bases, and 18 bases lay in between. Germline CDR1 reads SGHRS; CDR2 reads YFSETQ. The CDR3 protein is CASGGTQSWETQYF. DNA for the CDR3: TGCGCCAGCGGGGGGACACAGTCGTGGGAGACCCAGTACTTC.

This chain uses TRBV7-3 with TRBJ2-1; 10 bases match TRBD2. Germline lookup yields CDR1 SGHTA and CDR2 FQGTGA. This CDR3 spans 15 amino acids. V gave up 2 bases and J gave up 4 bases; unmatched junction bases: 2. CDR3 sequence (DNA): TGTGCCAGCAGCTTACGAGCGGGGGGGTACAATGAGCAGTTCTTC. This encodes CASSLRAGGYNEQFF. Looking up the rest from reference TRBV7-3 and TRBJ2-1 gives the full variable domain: GAGVSQTPSNKVTEKGKYVELRCDPISGHTALYWYRQSLGQGPEFLIYFQGTGAADDSGLPNDRFFAVRPEGSVSTLKIQRTERGDSAVYLCASSLRAGGYNEQFFGPGTRLTVL.

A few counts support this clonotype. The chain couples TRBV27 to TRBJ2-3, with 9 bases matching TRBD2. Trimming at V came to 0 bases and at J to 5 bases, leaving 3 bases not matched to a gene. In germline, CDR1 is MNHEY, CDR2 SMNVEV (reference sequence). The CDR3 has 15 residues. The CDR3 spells CASSLSRGGLDTQYF. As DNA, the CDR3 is TGTGCCAGCAGTTTATCGCGGGGGGGCTTAGATACGCAGTATTTT.

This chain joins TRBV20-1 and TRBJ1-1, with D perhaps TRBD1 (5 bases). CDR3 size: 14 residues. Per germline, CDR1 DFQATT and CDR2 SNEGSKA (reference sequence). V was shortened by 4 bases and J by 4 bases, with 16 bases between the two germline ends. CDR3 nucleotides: TGCAGTGCTATTATCGTCCAGGGAGCCACTGAAGCTTTCTTT. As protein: CSAIIVQGATEAFF.

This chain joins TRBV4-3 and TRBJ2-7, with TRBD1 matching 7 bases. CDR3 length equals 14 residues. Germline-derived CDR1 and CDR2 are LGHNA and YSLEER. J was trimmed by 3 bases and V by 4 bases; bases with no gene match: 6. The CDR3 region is CASSLITGVYEQYF. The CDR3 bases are TGCGCCAGCAGCCTCATCACAGGGGTCTACGAGCAGTACTTC.

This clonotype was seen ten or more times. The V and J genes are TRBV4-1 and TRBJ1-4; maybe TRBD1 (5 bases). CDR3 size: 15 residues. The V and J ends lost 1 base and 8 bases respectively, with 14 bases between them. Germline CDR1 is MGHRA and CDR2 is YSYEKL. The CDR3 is CASSQGGGVSEKLFF. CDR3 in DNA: TGCGCCAGCAGCCAAGGGGGCGGGGTCTCGGAAAAACTGTTTTTT.

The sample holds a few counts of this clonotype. Written as DNA, the CDR3 is TGTGCCAGCAGCTTGACTTGGAGCGGGGGGACAACGAGCTCCTACAATGAGCAGTTCTTC. It encodes CASSLTWSGGTTSSYNEQFF. The chain carries TRBV11-3 and TRBJ2-1, with 9 nucleotides matching TRBD2. After removal of 3 bases from V and 0 bases from J, the junction contained 15 bases not matched to a gene. CDR1 SGHNT and CDR2 YENEEA come from the germline V gene. CDR3 length equals 20 residues. The full variable domain, its missing parts supplied by reference TRBV11-3 and TRBJ2-1, is EAGVVQSPRYKIIEKKQPVAFWCNPISGHNTLYWYLQNLGQGPELLIRYENEEAVDDSQLPKDRFSAERLKGVDSTLKIQPAELGDSAVYLCASSLTWSGGTTSSYNEQFFGPGTRLTVL.

The CDR3: CASSRDNSNQPQHF. In DNA, the CDR3 is TGTGCCAGCAGTCGGGATAATAGCAATCAGCCCCAGCATTTT. The V and J genes are TRBV12-3 or TRBV12-4 and TRBJ1-5; no firm D call. The V end was cut by 5 bases, the J end by 0 bases, with 8 bases between. The CDR3 contains 14 residues.

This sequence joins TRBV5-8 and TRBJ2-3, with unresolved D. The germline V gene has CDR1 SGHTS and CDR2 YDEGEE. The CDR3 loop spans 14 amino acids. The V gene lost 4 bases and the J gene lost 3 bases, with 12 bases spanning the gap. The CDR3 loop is CASSPDAVTDTQYF. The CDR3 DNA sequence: TGTGCCAGCAGCCCGGACGCTGTTACAGATACGCAGTATTTT.

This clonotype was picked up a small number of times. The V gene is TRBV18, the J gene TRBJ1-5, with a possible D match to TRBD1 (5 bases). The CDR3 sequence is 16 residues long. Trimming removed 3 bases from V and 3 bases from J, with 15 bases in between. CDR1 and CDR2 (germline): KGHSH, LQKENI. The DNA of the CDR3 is TGTGCCAGCTCACCGAATCCGGGACGGCTCAATCAGCCCCAGCATTTT. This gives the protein CASSPNPGRLNQPQHF.

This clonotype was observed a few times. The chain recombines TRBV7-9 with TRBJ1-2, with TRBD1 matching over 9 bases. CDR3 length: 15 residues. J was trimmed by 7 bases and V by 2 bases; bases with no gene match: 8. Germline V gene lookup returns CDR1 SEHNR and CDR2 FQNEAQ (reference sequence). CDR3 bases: TGTGCCAGCAGCTTATACCAAACAGGGGGCTTTGGCTACACCTTC. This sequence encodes CASSLYQTGGFGYTF. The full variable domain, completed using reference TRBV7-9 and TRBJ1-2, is DTGVSQNPRHKITKRGQNVTFRCDPISEHNRLYWYRQTLGQGPEFLTYFQNEAQLEKSRLLSDRFSAERPKGSFSTLEIQRTEQGDSAMYLCASSLYQTGGFGYTFGSGTRLTVV.

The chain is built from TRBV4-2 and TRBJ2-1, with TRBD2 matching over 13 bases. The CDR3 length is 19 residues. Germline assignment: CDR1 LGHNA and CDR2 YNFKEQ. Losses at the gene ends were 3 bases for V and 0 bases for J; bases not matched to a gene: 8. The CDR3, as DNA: TGTGCCAGCAGCCACCCGACTAGCGGGGGGCAAAGCTCCTACAATGAGCAGTTCTTC. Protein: CASSHPTSGGQSSYNEQFF.

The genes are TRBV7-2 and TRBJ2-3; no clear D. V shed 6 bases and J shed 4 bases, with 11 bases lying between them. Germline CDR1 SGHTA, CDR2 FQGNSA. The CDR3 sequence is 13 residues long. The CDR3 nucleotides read TGTGCCAGCAGTAATCAGCACCCAGATACGCAGTATTTT. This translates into CASSNQHPDTQYF.

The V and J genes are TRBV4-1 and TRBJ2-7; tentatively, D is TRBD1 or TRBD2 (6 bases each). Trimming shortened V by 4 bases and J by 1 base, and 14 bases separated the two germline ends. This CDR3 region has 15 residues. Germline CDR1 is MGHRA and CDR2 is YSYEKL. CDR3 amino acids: CASSPSTGLSYEQYF. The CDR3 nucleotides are TGCGCCAGCAGCCCCTCGACAGGACTATCCTACGAGCAGTACTTC.

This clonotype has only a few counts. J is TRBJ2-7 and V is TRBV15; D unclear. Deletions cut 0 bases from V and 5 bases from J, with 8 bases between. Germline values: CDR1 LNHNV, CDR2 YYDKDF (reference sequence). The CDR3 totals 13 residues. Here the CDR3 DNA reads TGTGCCACCAGCAGAGATCGAGGTGACGAGCAGTACGTC. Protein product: CATSRDRGDEQYV.

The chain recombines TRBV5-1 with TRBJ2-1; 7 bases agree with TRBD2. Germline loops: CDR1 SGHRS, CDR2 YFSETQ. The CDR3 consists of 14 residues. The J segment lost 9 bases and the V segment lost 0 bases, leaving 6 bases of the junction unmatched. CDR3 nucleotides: TGCGCCAGCAGCTTGGGACTAGCAGTGTCTGAGCAGTTCTTC. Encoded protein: CASSLGLAVSEQFF.

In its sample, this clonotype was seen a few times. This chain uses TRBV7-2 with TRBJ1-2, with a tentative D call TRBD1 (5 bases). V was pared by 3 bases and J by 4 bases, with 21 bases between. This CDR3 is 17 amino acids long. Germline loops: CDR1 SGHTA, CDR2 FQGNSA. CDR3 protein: CASSLVPVTGDPYGYTF. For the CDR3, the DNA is TGTGCCAGCAGCTTGGTGCCGGTGACGGGGGACCCCTATGGCTACACCTTC.

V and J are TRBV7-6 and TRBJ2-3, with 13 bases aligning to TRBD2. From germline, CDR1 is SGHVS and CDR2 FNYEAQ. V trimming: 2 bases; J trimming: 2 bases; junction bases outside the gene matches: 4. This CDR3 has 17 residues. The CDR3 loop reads CASSLRTSGGYTDTQYF. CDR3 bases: TGTGCCAGCAGCTTAAGGACTAGCGGGGGATACACAGATACGCAGTATTTT. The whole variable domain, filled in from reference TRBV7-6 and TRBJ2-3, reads GAGVSQSPRYKVTKRGQDVALRCDPISGHVSLYWYRQALGQGPEFLTYFNYEAQQDKSGLPNDRFSAERPEGSISTLTIQRTEQRDSAMYRCASSLRTSGGYTDTQYFGPGTRLTVL.

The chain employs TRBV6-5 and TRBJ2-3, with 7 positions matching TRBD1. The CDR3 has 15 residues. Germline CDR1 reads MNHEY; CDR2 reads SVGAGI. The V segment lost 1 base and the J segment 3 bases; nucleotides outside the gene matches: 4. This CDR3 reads CASSYWDSRTDTQYF. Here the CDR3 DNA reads TGTGCCAGCAGTTACTGGGACAGTAGGACAGATACGCAGTATTTT.

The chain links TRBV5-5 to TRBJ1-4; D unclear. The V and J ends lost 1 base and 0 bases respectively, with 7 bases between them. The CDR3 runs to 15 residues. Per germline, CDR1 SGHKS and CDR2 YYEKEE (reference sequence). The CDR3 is CASSLWGATNEKLFF. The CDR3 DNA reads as TGTGCCAGCAGCTTGTGGGGTGCAACTAATGAAAAACTGTTTTTT. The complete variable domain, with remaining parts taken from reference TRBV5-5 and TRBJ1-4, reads DAGVTQSPTHLIKTRGQQVTLRCSPISGHKSVSWYQQVLGQGPQFIFQYYEKEERGRGNFPDRFSARQFPNYSSELNVNALLLGDSALYLCASSLWGATNEKLFFGSGTQLSVL.

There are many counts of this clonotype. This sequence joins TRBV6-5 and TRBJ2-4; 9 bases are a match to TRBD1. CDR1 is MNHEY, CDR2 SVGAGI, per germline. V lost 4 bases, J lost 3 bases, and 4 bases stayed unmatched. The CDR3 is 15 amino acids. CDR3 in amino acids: CASSSPGQGKNIQYF. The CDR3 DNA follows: TGTGCCAGCAGTTCCCCGGGACAGGGCAAAAACATTCAGTACTTC.

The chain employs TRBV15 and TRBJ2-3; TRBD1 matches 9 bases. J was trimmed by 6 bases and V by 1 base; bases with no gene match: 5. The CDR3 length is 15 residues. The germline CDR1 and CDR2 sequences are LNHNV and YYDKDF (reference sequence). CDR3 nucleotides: TGTGCCACCAGCAGAGTACAGGGGGCCTGGGATACGCAGTATTTT. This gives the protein CATSRVQGAWDTQYF. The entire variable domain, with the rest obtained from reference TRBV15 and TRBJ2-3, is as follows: DAMVIQNPRYQVTQFGKPVTLSCSQTLNHNVMYWYQQKSSQAPKLLFHYYDKDFNNEADTPDNFQSRRPNTSFCFLDIRSPGLGDTAMYLCATSRVQGAWDTQYFGPGTRLTVL.